This T cell receptor (beta chain) is drawn from a study of early T cells in non-severe SARS-CoV-2 infection. This clonotype showed up many times. Unmatched junction bases numbered 7, after V lost 4 bases and J lost 0 bases. This CDR3 region has 19 residues. The germline V gene encodes CDR1 MNHEY and CDR2 SVGEGT. Attachment of unique molecular identifiers was made to individual cDNA molecules. TCRdb re-called the 5' RACE reads through MiXCR, storing one row per CDR3 protein. The table records more than 20,000 distinct CDR3 sequences, 5.3% of them present only once. The rearrangement links TRBV6-2 or TRBV6-3 to TRBJ2-1; 15 bases agree with TRBD2. The sequenced material came from whole blood. This TCR derives from an adult who was a healthcare worker with PCR-confirmed SARS-CoV-2 infection or an uninfected control (not recorded which). The CDR3 protein is CASSSSGLAGGNSYNEQFF. DNA of the CDR3: TGTGCCAGCAGTTCGTCGGGACTAGCGGGAGGAAACTCCTACAATGAGCAGTTCTTC.